This TCR beta chain was recorded in a study of blood T cell repertoires in COVID-19. In the original workflow: Amplified reference gene primers provided the basis for estimating nucleated cell counts. Some clones are missing from TCRdb's copy, which holds only in-frame ones; the method was immunoSEQ multiplex PCR. The V and J calls and clone size were taken over from that table, and D and trimming were inferred from the DNA. The table lists 130,000 to 150,000 clones, 80% to 90% of them singletons. Germline V gene sequence: CDR1 MNHEY, CDR2 SVGEGT. Trimming cost V 4 bases and J 2 bases, with 10 bases left between them. The CDR3 is 14 amino acids.

The sequenced material came from peripheral blood. The rearrangement uses TRBV6-2 or TRBV6-3 and TRBJ2-3; D unclear. The clonotype was recovered from a human donor with acute or convalescent COVID-19. The donor label of this sample is uncertain. Written as DNA, the CDR3 is TGTGCCAGCAGTTTTAGAGAGAACACAGATACGCAGTATTTT. This sequence encodes CASSFRENTDTQYF.